This T cell receptor (beta chain) was recorded in a study of blood T cell repertoires in COVID-19 (TCRdb year 2020). In the study overall: Samples covering the acute and convalescent phases of COVID-19 were provided by collaborators in the United States, Italy and Spain. The repertoires were released in a freely available public database meant as a resource for research on the immune response to SARS-CoV-2. The material from the prospective study consisted of cDNA or gDNA derived from T cells, B-cell-depleted T cells, or PBMCs. Where available, HLA class I and class II types were taken from metadata supplied by the sample provider and were not determined by assay-based typing. Sample metadata almost always included a de-identified subject ID, COVID-19 status, age in years and sex. The samples were drawn from two sources: the first 160 participants of the ongoing ImmuneRACE study, and approximately 1,300 subjects contributed by 6 global collaborators. Subjects who had been exposed to COVID-19, were actively infected with it, or had recovered from it provided the deeply sampled blood TCRbeta repertoires that made up the dataset.

Remarks on this clone: Its antigen has not been determined. Base qualities are not at hand, and no much larger clone is one base apart.

One collaborating source in Seattle enrolled patients while the patients were actively infected and followed the patients over time throughout the course of disease. Whole blood was collected in K2EDTA tubes by collaborating institutions according to the institutions' own protocols. For TCRbeta analysis, collaborators shipped samples in one of three forms: frozen whole blood, isolated PBMCs, or DNA extracted from either of those sample types. The immunoSEQ Assay, a bias-controlled multiplex PCR, was used to amplify TCRbeta CDR3 regions from genomic DNA. From the authors' description of their analysis: Nucleated cell counts per sample were estimated from amplification of reference gene primers within the assay. Sequence reads were collapsed and filtered to measure the absolute abundance of every unique TCRbeta CDR3 rearrangement. For each sample, productive Simpson clonality was calculated as the square root of Simpson's diversity index over productive rearrangements. What TCRdb holds here is the immuneACCESS table cut down to in-frame rearrangements. Part of the clones is not present; checked against another copy, under half of the missing clones reflect an unresolved V gene, and the others are unexplained. That table is the source of V, J and clone size, and D and trimming were worked out from the DNA. The sample includes some 180,000 clones, with roughly 76% observed a single time. The top ten clonotypes cover approximately 10% of the sample.

What the work shows at the level of the full study, not this receptor alone: The amount of clinical and demographic metadata varied by source and participant and was provided uncurated.

The CDR3, from cysteine to phenylalanine, totals 13 residues. Kept here is only the CDR3 DNA, which spans 39 bases and is read in frame from base 1. V is cut by 6 bases and J by 5 bases, and the space between the germline ends is 13 bases. Per the germline V gene (reference sequence), SEHNR is the CDR1 and FQNEAQ is the CDR2. The sequence came from a woman aged 35 to 49 with COVID-19, enrolled during active disease. The sequence links TRBV7-9 to TRBJ2-5, with a tentative D gene TRBD2 over 5 matching bases. Input material: peripheral blood. The CDR3 protein is CASRKGVEETQYF. The bases read TGTGCCAGCAGAAAGGGAGTAGAGGAGACCCAGTACTTC.